This T cell receptor (beta chain) was sequenced in a study of control samples from healthy donors and cancer patients. In germline, CDR1 is MDHEN, CDR2 SYDVKM. This CDR3 region has 16 residues. As regards this clone: One end of the junction does not line up with germline, which may come from a read error.

Only in-frame clones appear in the TCRdb table, and some are missing; sequencing was by immunoSEQ multiplex PCR. The data contain some 120,000 clones, roughly 87% of them singletons. The V call is TRBV28, the J call TRBJ2-3; TRBD2 matches at 10 bases. Specimen: blood. This TCR was sampled from a young man in good health. CDR3 residues: CASSLSSSGSIDTQYF. The CDR3, as DNA: TGTGCCAGCAGTTTATCTTCTAGCGGGAGCATAGATACGCAGTATTTT. Full variable domain (outside the CDR3, taken from reference TRBV28 and TRBJ2-3): DVKVTQSSRYLVKRTGEKVFLECVQDMDHENMFWYRQDPGLGLRLIYFSYDVKMKEKGDIPEGYSVSREKKERFSLILESASTNQTSMYLCASSLSSSGSIDTQYFGPGTRLTVL.